The 19 T cell receptor beta chains given below trace back to one sample, sequenced in a study of Graves' ophthalmopathy and Graves' hyperthyroidism. RNA transcripts provided the template for amplifying TCR beta CDR3 regions. Following a first-round RT-PCR that used HTBI primers, a second-round multiplex PCR was carried out. TCRdb itself ran the multiplex PCR reads through MiXCR, one entry per CDR3 protein. The table records some 1.1 million distinct CDR3 sequences, less than 45% of them present only once. The material sequenced was peripheral blood or thyroid tissue (not recorded which). The origin of the receptors is an adult man with Graves' hyperthyroidism.

This clonotype was observed many times. The chain combines TRBV20-1 with TRBJ1-2, with D maybe TRBD1 (5 bases). This CDR3 comprises 12 residues. The germline gives CDR1 DFQATT, CDR2 SNEGSKA (reference sequence). V lost 6 bases and J lost 6, with 14 bases in between. The CDR3 DNA is TGCAGTGCACGAGACAGAGGCAATGGCTACACCTTC. Translated: CSARDRGNGYTF.

This clonotype was seen a handful of times. The V and J genes are TRBV7-2 and TRBJ2-2; 7 nucleotides align to TRBD1. This CDR3 spans 16 amino acids. V gave up 4 bases and J gave up 2 bases; unmatched junction bases: 7. CDR1 SGHTA and CDR2 FQGNSA come from the germline V gene. The CDR3: CASSYSQGRNTGELFF. For the CDR3, the DNA is TGTGCCAGCAGCTATTCACAGGGGCGAAACACCGGGGAGCTGTTTTTT.

The chain uses TRBV28 and TRBJ2-5; 8 bases are shared with TRBD2. The CDR3 is 16 residues long. Germline V gives CDR1 MDHEN, CDR2 SYDVKM. V trimming: 5 bases; J trimming: 5 bases; junction bases outside the gene matches: 13. DNA of the CDR3: TGTGCCAGCAGTCCACTCGGGAGGGCTTCTAGGGAGACCCAGTACTTC. It is translated as CASSPLGRASRETQYF.

This chain links TRBV7-8 with TRBJ2-5, with 8 bases that match TRBD2. V trimming: 4 bases; J trimming: 1 base; junction bases outside the gene matches: 2. Looked up from germline, CDR1 is SGHVS and CDR2 is FQNEAQ. CDR3 length: 14 amino acids. The CDR3 DNA follows: TGTGCCAGCAGCTACGGGGGGGGCCAAGAGACCCAGTACTTC. It encodes CASSYGGGQETQYF.

In its sample, this clonotype was seen a few times. The V and J genes are TRBV9 and TRBJ2-7; 7 nucleotides match TRBD2. There are 16 residues in the CDR3. The germline V gene encodes CDR1 SGDLS and CDR2 YYNGEE. The ends lost 4 bases at V and 5 bases at J; junction bases unmatched: 15. The DNA of the CDR3 is TGTGCCAGCAGCTTAAACTACAGGTGGGAGGGGAACGAGCAGTACTTC. It specifies CASSLNYRWEGNEQYF.

At least ten counts were recorded for this clonotype. The rearrangement links TRBV25-1 to TRBJ2-5, with TRBD2 matching over 10 bases. The CDR3 is 18 amino acids. Trimming took 3 bases from V and 11 from J; bases not matched to a gene: 21. Germline V lookup: CDR1 MGHDK, CDR2 SYGVNS. In nucleotides, the CDR3 is TGTGCCAGCAGTGAGTCCGTGCCAGAGAGGACTAGCGGACCAGTGCAGTACTTC. Amino acids: CASSESVPERTSGPVQYF.

This clonotype came up many times. This chain joins TRBV7-2 and TRBJ1-2; TRBD1 might be the D (5 bases). V was shortened by 1 base and J by 6 bases, with 9 bases between the two germline ends. The CDR3 extends over 13 amino acids. Germline lookup yields CDR1 SGHTA and CDR2 FQGNSA. The CDR3 bases are TGTGCCAGCAGCTTAGTTCGGGGGGATGGCTACACCTTC. Amino acids: CASSLVRGDGYTF.

Ten or more counts support this clonotype. This sequence joins TRBV29-1 and TRBJ2-7; D is possibly TRBD1 or TRBD2 (5 bases each). Germline loops: CDR1 SQVTM, CDR2 ANQGSEA. The CDR3 is made up of 13 amino acids. V was cut by 6 bases and J by 8 bases, with 20 bases left in between. The CDR3 loop reads CSVTRDGSNQQYF. The CDR3 DNA reads TGCAGCGTGACCCGGGACGGCTCTAACCAGCAGTACTTC.

This clonotype was seen a few times. The rearrangement joins TRBV4-1 to TRBJ2-5; 9 positions agree with TRBD1. V shed 0 bases, J shed 2 bases, and the junction held 4 bases outside the gene matches. The germline CDR1 and CDR2 sequences are MGHRA and YSYEKL. The CDR3 covers 16 residues. CDR3 sequence reads: CASSQEPDRGQETQYF. CDR3 DNA: TGCGCCAGCAGCCAAGAACCGGACAGGGGTCAAGAGACCCAGTACTTC.

As DNA, the CDR3 is TGTGCCAGCAGTCCGTCACGGACAGGGAACTACGAGCAGTACTTC. Its protein is CASSPSRTGNYEQYF. The chain employs TRBV28 and TRBJ2-7; 8 bases fit TRBD1. The junction had 9 bases not matched to a gene; V was cut back by 5 bases and J by 3 bases. The length of the CDR3 is 15 residues. The germline V gene encodes CDR1 MDHEN and CDR2 SYDVKM.

This clonotype occurred many times. The chain links TRBV20-1 to TRBJ1-6; TRBD1 matches 9 bases. The junction had 8 bases not matched to a gene; V was cut back by 1 base and J by 7 bases. The CDR3 totals 16 residues. The germline V gene encodes CDR1 DFQATT and CDR2 SNEGSKA (reference sequence). The DNA for the CDR3 is TGCAGTGCTAGAGGGGGGACAGGGTCTAACAATTCACCCCTCCACTTT. This gives the protein CSARGGTGSNNSPLHF.

This clonotype was detected ten times or more. The rearrangement uses TRBV15 and TRBJ1-1, with D tentatively TRBD1 (5 bases). The CDR3 covers 14 residues. The V end was cut by 3 bases, the J end by 5 bases, with 13 bases between. CDR1 and CDR2 (germline): LNHNV, YYDKDF (reference sequence). CDR3 coding DNA: TGTGCCACCAGCAGCGGGGCCCAATCAACTGAAGCTTTCTTT. Its translation: CATSSGAQSTEAFF.

This clonotype was seen repeatedly, ten times or more. The V gene is TRBV10-3, the J gene TRBJ1-4; D gene ambiguous. Trimming left V 3 bases short and J 6 bases short, with 11 bases between. The CDR3 is made up of 14 amino acids. The V gene's germline CDR1 is ENHRY and CDR2 SYGVKD. Written as DNA, the CDR3 is TGTGCCATCAGTGATCCAAACGGGGATGAAAAACTGTTTTTT. Its translation: CAISDPNGDEKLFF.

Comments on this clonotype: A read error may account for a junction end that differs from germline. This chain's CDR3 is CASSLQGIETQYF. CDR3 coding DNA: TGTGCCAGCAGTTTACAGGGAATAGAGACCCAGTACTTC. V gene TRBV10-3 combines with J gene TRBJ2-5; tentative D call: TRBD1 (6 bases). CDR1 is ENHRY, CDR2 SYGVKD, per germline. CDR3 length equals 13 residues.

About this clonotype itself: The junction departs from germline at one end; a sequencing error may be responsible. The chain has TRBV5-1 and TRBJ2-5; D may be TRBD1 (5 bases). The germline CDR1 and CDR2 sequences are SGHRS and YFSETQ. This CDR3 comprises 15 residues. The CDR3 sequence: CASSLELHRSEAQYF. CDR3 in DNA: TGTGCCAGCAGCTTAGAATTACACAGGTCTGAGGCCCAGTACTTC.

There are a few counts of this clonotype. A read error may be the cause here, since a much bigger clone is one base away. The V call is TRBV10-3, the J call TRBJ2-7, with 8 bases lining up with TRBD1. Germline CDR1 and CDR2: ENHRY and SYGVKD. CDR3 length: 13 residues. The CDR3 here is CAIGERQGFEQYF. The CDR3 DNA sequence: TGTGCCATCGGTGAGAGACAGGGGTTCGAGCAGTACTTC.

This clonotype came up a few times. V gene TRBV29-1 combines with J gene TRBJ2-7; 8 nucleotides agree with TRBD1. Germline lookup yields CDR1 SQVTM and CDR2 ANQGSEA. The CDR3 is 12 amino acids. Unmatched junction bases numbered 7, after V lost 8 bases and J lost 4 bases. The CDR3 is CSSGQGWYEQYF. CDR3 bases: TGCAGCAGCGGACAGGGATGGTACGAGCAGTACTTC.

The chain couples TRBV4-3 to TRBJ1-2, with 10 nucleotides matching TRBD1. Germline CDR1 and CDR2: LGHNA and YSLEER. The CDR3 has 16 amino acids. The trim removed 0 bases at V and 4 bases at J, leaving 5 bases unmatched. In DNA, the CDR3 is TGCGCCAGCAGCCAAGAAGGAGGGACAGGGGTCTATGGCTACACCTTC. Its protein is CASSQEGGTGVYGYTF.

The J gene is TRBJ1-4, the V gene TRBV10-3; D is undetermined. With 3 bases removed from V and 4 bases from J, the gap between germline ends came to 9 bases. This CDR3 region has 14 residues. Germline V lookup: CDR1 ENHRY, CDR2 SYGVKD. The CDR3: CAISDGGINEKLFF. The CDR3 DNA is TGTGCCATCAGTGACGGAGGGATTAATGAAAAACTGTTTTTT.